This TCR beta chain is from a study of blood T cell repertoires in COVID-19. Per the original methods: Amplification of reference gene primers provided the estimated nucleated cell counts. Repertoires were generated with immunoSEQ multiplex PCR, while TCRdb's copy carries only in-frame clones and drops some. V, J and clone size derive from that table, while D and trimming were established from the DNA sequence. The sample includes fewer than 300,000 clones, about 87% of them seen just once. With 10 bases clipped from V and 8 bases from J, the junction kept 9 bases outside the gene matches. The germline V gene has CDR1 ENHRY and CDR2 SYGVKD. This CDR3 has 14 amino acids.

Sample: peripheral blood. This sequence originates from a man in his sixties who had recovered from COVID-19. The chain links TRBV10-3 to TRBJ2-1; TRBD1 matches 12 bases. As DNA, the CDR3 is TGTGCCACCAACACCGGGACAGGGGGCGATGAGCAGTTCTTC. Protein product: CATNTGTGGDEQFF.